These 5 T cell receptor beta chains came from one sample sequenced in a study of blood T cell repertoires in COVID-19. The repertoire was sequenced with immunoSEQ multiplex PCR; TCRdb's copy has only in-frame clones and lacks some. Among about 190,000 clones listed, less than 80% were seen once. Source material: peripheral blood. These TCRs come from a man in his forties or fifties who had recovered from COVID-19.

The chain is built from TRBV5-1 and TRBJ2-1; D gene uncertain. The V gene's germline CDR1 is SGHRS and CDR2 YFSETQ. The CDR3 is 15 residues long. The V end was cut by 1 base, the J end by 9 bases, with 17 bases between. The CDR3 DNA follows: TGCGCCAGCAGCTTGTCCTGGCCGGCGGCCGGTGAGCAGTTCTTC. Amino acid sequence: CASSLSWPAAGEQFF.

This chain uses TRBV19 with TRBJ2-5; 10 nucleotides line up with TRBD1. The junction had 9 bases not matched to a gene; V was cut back by 6 bases and J by 5 bases. Germline CDR1 and CDR2: LNHDA and SQIVND (reference sequence). This CDR3 is built from 15 residues. CDR3 region: CASSGTGAGVETQYF. The CDR3 bases are TGTGCCAGTAGCGGGACAGGGGCCGGTGTCGAGACCCAGTACTTC.

The chain employs TRBV4-2 and TRBJ1-6; D ambiguous. The germline V gene has CDR1 LGHNA and CDR2 YNFKEQ. Trimming took off 1 base at V and 10 bases at J, with 17 bases between the two ends. This CDR3 spans 16 amino acids. Here the CDR3 DNA reads TGTGCCAGCAGCCAAGTGGAACAGAGAGTTTCCTCACCCCTCCACTTT. Translation gives CASSQVEQRVSSPLHF.

The genes are TRBV19 and TRBJ2-7, with 10 nucleotides matching TRBD1. The CDR3 consists of 15 residues. V shed 3 bases, J shed 3 bases, and the junction held 5 bases outside the gene matches. Germline CDR1 is LNHDA and CDR2 is SQIVND (reference sequence). The CDR3 DNA is TGTGCCAGTAGTATCCACAGGGACAGGGGCTACGAGCAGTACTTC. It specifies CASSIHRDRGYEQYF.

The rearrangement uses TRBV19 and TRBJ2-3; 7 positions match TRBD2. Germline CDR1 LNHDA, CDR2 SQIVND (reference sequence). After removal of 7 bases from V and 2 bases from J, the junction contained 9 bases not matched to a gene. The CDR3 runs to 15 residues. The CDR3 DNA reads TGTGCCAGTACGGGGGGACGCCCTTACACAGATACGCAGTATTTT. As protein: CASTGGRPYTDTQYF.